These 11 T cell receptor beta chains came from one sample sequenced in a study of TIL therapy for anti-PD-1-resistant metastatic lung cancer. This was the immunoSEQ v3 assay. The protocol was immunoSEQ multiplex PCR, while the TCRdb copy is restricted to in-frame clones and leaves out a portion. This sample has about 59,000 clones; about 73% occur once, and the top ten carry about 1.8%. As for time point: pre-treatment sample, taken before nivolumab and TIL therapy. The sequencing here drew on blood, taken at baseline. The receptors were gathered from a person aged 25-80 years with non-small cell lung cancer.

The J gene is TRBJ2-7, the V gene TRBV30; tentative D call: TRBD1 (6 bases). The CDR3 length is 15 residues. Looked up from germline, CDR1 is GTSNPN and CDR2 is SVGIG (reference sequence). Trimming removed 3 bases at V and 1 base at J, with 16 bases between. The CDR3 coding sequence is TGTGCCTGGAGGGGAACAGGGTTCTCATCCTACGAGCAGTACTTC. This codes for CAWRGTGFSSYEQYF.

The chain uses TRBV10-1 and TRBJ1-3; D gene ambiguous. This CDR3 is built from 12 residues. Trimming took 10 bases from V and 0 from J, leaving 7 bases between them. From germline, CDR1 is WNHNN and CDR2 SYGVQD (reference sequence). The CDR3 sequence is CATQDSGNTIYF. The CDR3 DNA sequence: TGCGCCACCCAAGACTCTGGAAACACCATATATTTT.

Only a few counts were recorded for this clone. Here the CDR3 DNA reads TGTGCCAGACAGTCGGACCGCACCGGGGAGCTGTTTTTT. Translating it yields CARQSDRTGELFF. The chain uses TRBV18 and TRBJ2-2; D ambiguous. Trimming cost V 9 bases and J 4 bases, with 12 bases left between them. The length of the CDR3 is 13 residues. Looked up from germline, CDR1 is KGHSH and CDR2 is LQKENI.

The V gene is TRBV29-1, the J gene TRBJ2-1, with D tentatively TRBD2 (6 bases). This CDR3 region has 15 residues. The germline V and J ends were trimmed by 3 bases and 3 bases, with 15 bases remaining between them. From germline, CDR1 is SQVTM and CDR2 ANQGSEA. CDR3 coding DNA: TGCAGCGTTGATACCGGTGGGGGGTTCTACAATGAGCAGTTCTTC. It specifies CSVDTGGGFYNEQFF.

This clone was counted a few times. The CDR3 DNA sequence: TGTGCCATCAGTGAGTCGACTTATTCACCCCTCCACTTT. Translated: CAISESTYSPLHF. The chain employs TRBV10-3 and TRBJ1-6; D unclear. Trimming took 0 bases from V and 8 from J, leaving 5 bases between them. The CDR3 is 13 residues long. Germline CDR1 ENHRY, CDR2 SYGVKD.

Remarks on this clone: At one of its ends the junction is not consistent with the germline gene, which may arise from a read error. CDR3 protein: CASSAGVSTDTQYF. The CDR3 DNA reads as TGTGCTAGCAGCGCAGGGGTTAGCACAGATACGCAGTATTTT. The rearrangement links TRBV7-7 to TRBJ2-3; perhaps TRBD1 as D (6 bases). This CDR3 has 14 amino acids. CDR1 is SSHAT and CDR2 is FNYEAQ in the germline V gene (reference sequence).

The chain is built from TRBV18 and TRBJ2-7; D unresolved. This CDR3 has 13 amino acids. V dropped 2 bases and J dropped 5 bases, with 10 bases sitting between them. Germline V CDR1 and CDR2: KGHSH, LQKENI. This chain's CDR3 is CASSPNEAHEQYF. CDR3 nucleotides: TGTGCCAGCTCACCAAATGAGGCCCACGAGCAGTACTTC.

The V gene is TRBV30, the J gene TRBJ1-1; 7 bases align to TRBD1. CDR3 size: 16 residues. V was clipped by 1 base and J by 0 bases; unmatched bases: 8. Germline CDR1 and CDR2: GTSNPN and SVGIG (reference sequence). The CDR3 nucleotides read TGTGCCTGGAGTGACCACAGGGGCCTTATGAACACTGAAGCTTTCTTT. The encoded protein is CAWSDHRGLMNTEAFF.

The chain recombines TRBV7-9 with TRBJ1-1, with 8 bases lining up with TRBD1. The germline V gene encodes CDR1 SEHNR and CDR2 FQNEAQ (reference sequence). The CDR3 totals 13 residues. V gave up 9 bases and J gave up 5 bases; unmatched junction bases: 8. CDR3 loop: CASPGTGRTEAFF. CDR3 sequence (DNA): TGTGCCAGTCCCGGGACAGGACGGACTGAAGCTTTCTTT.

The rearrangement links TRBV4-2 to TRBJ1-4; 9 bases fit TRBD1. CDR1 and CDR2 from the germline V gene are LGHNA and YNFKEQ. The CDR3 has 18 residues. Trimming at V came to 3 bases and at J to 2 bases, leaving 10 bases not matched to a gene. DNA for the CDR3: TGTGCCAGCAGCCAGGACGGGACAGGGAGTTCGACTAATGAAAAACTGTTTTTT. Its translation is CASSQDGTGSSTNEKLFF.

V and J are TRBV19 and TRBJ2-5; TRBD1 might be the D (5 bases). V lost 1 base to trimming and J lost 5 bases, with 8 bases between them. The CDR3 sequence is 13 residues long. Germline V lookup: CDR1 LNHDA, CDR2 SQIVND (reference sequence). CDR3 DNA: TGTGCCAGTAGTATAGGGGCAGGGGAGACCCAGTACTTC. Its protein product is CASSIGAGETQYF.